A selection of T cell receptor beta chains follows, all from one sample in a study of CD8+CD57+ T cells in acquired aplastic anemia. TCRdb itself ran the reads through MiXCR, one entry per CDR3 protein. The sample holds around 150,000 distinct CDR3 sequences, roughly 48% seen once. Sequenced: sorted CD4+, CD8+, or CD8+CD57+ T cells (not recorded which) from PBMCs. These receptors all stem from a human donor in good health. CDR3s include the opening cysteine and the closing phenylalanine or tryptophan. Each record gives: D gene, V gene, clone size, J gene, CDR3 DNA, CDR3 protein. D genes are given only for firm matches. Some rows have no size entry. The others give once, few or many, or a class for an expanded clone.

>TRBD1|TRBV5-1|.|TRBJ2-7
TGCGCCAGCAGCGTCCGGCAGGGGGCTTACGAGCAGTACTTC
CASSVRQGAYEQYF
>.|TRBV6-1|.|TRBJ1-2
TGTGCCAGCAGTGAAGGTGTATGGGACGGCCGTCGTTCAGTATTC
CASSEGVWDGRRSVF
>.|TRBV12-3/TRBV12-4|many|TRBJ2-6
TGTGCCAGCAGTTTATACCTCTCTGGGGCCAACGTCCTGACTTTC
CASSLYLSGANVLTF
>.|TRBV21-1|.|TRBJ1-1
TGTGCCAGCAGCTCTCGAGCAGGACAGTCCGTAGTTCTACGTGACACTGAAGCTTTCTTT
CASSSRAGQSVVLRDTEAFF
>TRBD1|TRBV9|many|TRBJ2-7
TGTGCCAGCAGCGTAGGGGCGACAGGGAGCTCCTACGAGCAGTACTTC
CASSVGATGSSYEQYF
>TRBD2|TRBV20-1|many|TRBJ2-7
TGCAGTGCTAGAGATGGAGGTAGCGGGAGGAACTACGAGCAGTACTTC
CSARDGGSGRNYEQYF
>TRBD1|TRBV20-1|many|TRBJ1-4
TGCAGTGCTAGACCGACAGGGACTAATGAAAAACTGTTTTTT
CSARPTGTNEKLFF
>.|TRBV12-3/TRBV12-4|.|TRBJ1-2
TGTGCCAGCAGTGCACGACACAAGACATATGGCTACACCTTC
CASSARHKTYGYTF
>.|TRBV2|.|TRBJ2-3
TGTGCCAGCAAGGCGGACGGGGGCTCAGATACGCAGTATTTT
CASKADGGSDTQYF
>TRBD2|TRBV25-1|many|TRBJ2-1
TGTGCCAGCAGTGAACCTCGACTAGCGGGAGGGCCGGGCAATGAGCAGTTCTTC
CASSEPRLAGGPGNEQFF
>.|TRBV12-3/TRBV12-4|few|TRBJ1-2
TGTGCCAGCAGTTTGAAGGCAGGGGCCCTCGGTGGCTACACCTTC
CASSLKAGALGGYTF
>TRBD1|TRBV25-1|.|TRBJ2-1
TGTGCCAGCAGACTCATCCGGGACAGGGTAAATGAGCAGTTCTTC
CASRLIRDRVNEQFF
>.|TRBV27|.|TRBJ1-5
TGTGCCAGCAGTTTCGTTTCCGGACAGCCCCAGCATTTT
CASSFVSGQPQHF
>TRBD2|TRBV4-1|many|TRBJ2-1
TGCGCCAGCAGCCAAGCATTCCAACTAGCGGACAATGAGCAGTTCTTC
CASSQAFQLADNEQFF
>.|TRBV25-1|.|TRBJ1-1
TGTGCCAGCAGTGAATCCGCTGAAGCTTTCTTT
CASSESAEAFF
>.|TRBV2|.|TRBJ2-1
TGTGCCAGCAGTTATTCCGGAGTCAATGAGCAGTTCTTC
CASSYSGVNEQFF
>TRBD1|TRBV5-1|many|TRBJ1-2
TGCGCCAGCAGCTTTCGACAGGGGGATGGCTACACCTTC
CASSFRQGDGYTF
>.|TRBV24-1|many|TRBJ2-6
TGTGCCACCAGTGAGCATGGAGGGCCTGGGGCCAACGTCCTGACTTTC
CATSEHGGPGANVLTF
>.|TRBV6-2/TRBV6-3|few|TRBJ1-5
TGTGCCAGCGGACCGGCTCGTTATCAGCCCCAGCATTTT
CASGPARYQPQHF
>.|TRBV10-3|many|TRBJ1-6
TGTGCCATCAGGGACTCTCACGCCTCCTATAATTCACCCCTCCACTTT
CAIRDSHASYNSPLHF
>.|TRBV7-3|many|TRBJ1-1
TGTGCCAGCAGCGACCAGATGTACACTGAAGCTTTCTTT
CASSDQMYTEAFF
>.|TRBV10-3|.|TRBJ2-7
TGTGCCATCAGTGAGTCCGCACCTTACGAGCAGTACTTC
CAISESAPYEQYF
>TRBD2|TRBV7-3|many|TRBJ2-7
TGTGCCAGCAGCTCGACTAGCGACTCCTACGAGCAGTACTTC
CASSSTSDSYEQYF
>TRBD2|TRBV7-9|many|TRBJ2-5
TGTGCCAGCAGCTTAGTTGGGGCGGGAGGGCCGCCCCAGTACTTC
CASSLVGAGGPPQYF
>.|TRBV30|many|TRBJ2-5
TGTGCCTGGATGAACCAAGAGACCCAGTACTTC
CAWMNQETQYF
>TRBD2|TRBV3-1|many|TRBJ2-7
TGTGCCAGCAGCCCGGGACTAGCGGGAGTCGAGCAGTACTTC
CASSPGLAGVEQYF
>.|TRBV6-5|many|TRBJ1-1
TGTGCCAGCAGTTACTCGTCTGCCAGCCAGAACACTGAAGCTTTCTTT
CASSYSSASQNTEAFF
>.|TRBV7-7|many|TRBJ2-1
TGTGCTAGCAGTTGGGACGCGAGCTCCTACAATGAGCAGTTCTTC
CASSWDASSYNEQFF
>.|TRBV7-9|.|TRBJ2-5
TGTGCCAGCAGCTTAGCAGGGTTGGAGACCCAGTACTTC
CASSLAGLETQYF
>TRBD2|TRBV4-1|once|TRBJ2-1
TGCGCCATCAGCCAAGAAGCAAGCGGGGGCCCAAGCTCCTACAATGAGCAGTTCTTC
CAISQEASGGPSSYNEQFF
>.|TRBV20-1|.|TRBJ2-7
TGCAGTGCTAGAGATCAGGGTTTAGCGGTCTTC
CSARDQGLAVF
>.|TRBV20-1|.|TRBJ1-6
TGCAGTGCCCCGACAGGAAGGATGAATTCACCCCTCCACTTT
CSAPTGRMNSPLHF
>.|TRBV7-8|few|TRBJ1-2
TGTGCCAGCAGCTTAGAGCCGGTCGGTGGCTACACCTTC
CASSLEPVGGYTF
>TRBD1|TRBV20-1|many|TRBJ2-1
TGCAGTGCTCAAGTAACCGGGACAGGGGCCTACAATGAGCAGTTCTTC
CSAQVTGTGAYNEQFF
>.|TRBV20-1|.|TRBJ2-5
TGCAGCGCTAGACTCCTAGCCCAAGAGACCCAGTACTTC
CSARLLAQETQYF
>.|TRBV10-2|many|TRBJ2-7
TGCGCCAGCAGTGAGTACCCCTACGAGCAGTACTTC
CASSEYPYEQYF
>TRBD1|TRBV9|many|TRBJ2-1
TGTGCCAGCAATCGACAGGGGGAGGCCAATGAGCAGTTCTTC
CASNRQGEANEQFF
>.|TRBV28|few|TRBJ2-4
TGTGCCAGCAGTCCAGGGGTTTTTGAGAACATTCAGTACTTC
CASSPGVFENIQYF
>.|TRBV5-6|many|TRBJ2-5
TGTGCCAGCAGCTTGGGACCGACGGTGCCACAAGAGACCCAGTACTTC
CASSLGPTVPQETQYF
>.|TRBV12-3/TRBV12-4|many|TRBJ1-1
TGTGCCAGCAGTTTAGGCCTTGAAGCTTTCTTT
CASSLGLEAFF
>.|TRBV5-1|few|TRBJ2-7
TGCGCCAGCAGCTTGCGGGCTAGCAATTCCCACGAGCAGTACTTC
CASSLRASNSHEQYF
>.|TRBV2|few|TRBJ2-7
TGTGCCAGCAGTGAGTTGACAGGAGCCTACGAGCAGTACTTC
CASSELTGAYEQYF
>.|TRBV15|.|TRBJ2-3
TGTGCCACCAGCAGAGAATATGGCACAGATACGCGGTATTTT
CATSREYGTDTRYF
>TRBD2|TRBV10-3|.|TRBJ2-1
TGTGCCATCAGTGAGTCTCAGGGACTAGCGGGAGTTGAGCAGTTCTTC
CAISESQGLAGVEQFF
>.|TRBV15|.|TRBJ1-6
TGTGCCACCAGCAGAGGGGCGAGACCTATTAATTCACCCCTCCACTTT
CATSRGARPINSPLHF
>.|TRBV3-1|.|TRBJ1-2
TGTGCCAGCAGTCTTGTACCGGACAGCAATTTCTATGGCTACACCTTC
CASSLVPDSNFYGYTF
>TRBD1|TRBV24-1|many|TRBJ2-3
TGTGCCACCAGTGATCCAGGGGGCGCAGGCACAGATACGCAGTATTTT
CATSDPGGAGTDTQYF
>.|TRBV7-2|many|TRBJ2-1
TGTGCCAGCAGCTCTAGCGCATCTTCCTACAATGAGCAGTTCTTC
CASSSSASSYNEQFF
>.|TRBV29-1|.|TRBJ1-1
TGCAGCTTAGCGGTGAACACTGAAGCTTTCTTT
CSLAVNTEAFF
>.|TRBV29-1|.|TRBJ2-7
TGCAGCGTTGGCAGGGGGGCATACGAGCAGTACTTC
CSVGRGAYEQYF
>TRBD1|TRBV18|.|TRBJ2-2
TGCGCCAGCTCACCACAGTTGACAGGGTCTATCACCGGGGAGCTGTTTTTT
CASSPQLTGSITGELFF
>.|TRBV7-8|many|TRBJ1-1
TGTGCCAGCAGCTTGAGAGGGAGCACTGAAGCTTTCTTT
CASSLRGSTEAFF
>.|TRBV24-1|many|TRBJ2-3
TGTGCCACGGGGGGGGACAACGCAGATACGCAGTATTTT
CATGGDNADTQYF